This T cell receptor (beta chain) was observed in a study of cytomegalovirus exposure and HLA in healthy donors. Study outcomes and limitations: Reportedly, TCR beta sequences accurately predicted HLA-A and HLA-B alleles in most subjects. Researchers counted 164 TCR beta chains as cytomegalovirus-associated. Presence/absence results assume similar sequencing depth per donor, which may not hold.

A word on this clone: Its antigen is not known.

PCR involved 60 Vbeta and 13 Jbeta primers. Sequenced by immunoSEQ multiplex PCR; TCRdb stores in-frame clones only, minus some. Among over 130,000 clones listed, 60% to 70% were seen once. This CDR3 comprises 13 residues. Trimming pared 4 bases from V and 4 bases from J, leaving 10 bases between. Germline loops: CDR1 LNHDA, CDR2 SQIVND (reference sequence). The receptor was isolated from a woman aged 55-69 years in good health and CMV-seropositive. This rearrangement joins TRBV19 to TRBJ2-5, with D hard to call. The sequencing sample was made of PBMCs. CDR3 residues: CASSSLEAETQYF. DNA for the CDR3: TGTGCCAGTAGTAGCCTAGAGGCAGAGACCCAGTACTTC.